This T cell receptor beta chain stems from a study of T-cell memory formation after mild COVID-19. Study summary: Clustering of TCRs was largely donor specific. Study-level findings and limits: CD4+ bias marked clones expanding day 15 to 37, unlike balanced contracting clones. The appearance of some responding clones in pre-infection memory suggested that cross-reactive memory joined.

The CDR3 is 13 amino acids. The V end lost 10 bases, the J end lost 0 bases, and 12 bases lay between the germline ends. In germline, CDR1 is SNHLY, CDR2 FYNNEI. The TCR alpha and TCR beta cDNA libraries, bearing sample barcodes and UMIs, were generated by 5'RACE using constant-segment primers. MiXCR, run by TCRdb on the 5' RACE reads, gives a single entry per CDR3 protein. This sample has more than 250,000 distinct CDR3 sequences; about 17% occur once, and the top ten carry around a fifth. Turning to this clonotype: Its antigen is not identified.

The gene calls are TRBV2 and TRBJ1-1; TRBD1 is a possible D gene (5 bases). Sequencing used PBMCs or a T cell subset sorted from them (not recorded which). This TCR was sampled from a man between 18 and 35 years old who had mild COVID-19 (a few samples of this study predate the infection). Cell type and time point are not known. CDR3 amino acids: CANPATVNTEAFF. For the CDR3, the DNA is TGTGCCAACCCAGCGACAGTGAACACTGAAGCTTTCTTT.